This T cell receptor (beta chain) stems from a study of Ad26.COV2.S vaccination and SARS-CoV-2 variants. To note about this clone: Antigen specificity is unknown.

Sequencing used immunoSEQ multiplex PCR; TCRdb keeps in-frame clones, though not all of them. The sample has roughly 92,000 clones, more than 65% seen once. The CDR3 spans 15 residues. V lost 0 bases, J lost 6 bases, and 6 bases stayed unmatched. Broader study findings: Recipients of vaccine and of placebo showed similar breadth of their non-spike TCR repertoires. Responses of spike-specific T cells (both CD8+ and CD4+) reportedly showed substantial breadth after vaccination.

The sequenced sample was peripheral blood, obtained after recovery from COVID-19. The V and J genes are TRBV23-1 and TRBJ2-7, with 9 bases aligning to TRBD2. TRBV23-1 is given ORF status, its function remaining uncertain. The sequence came from a human donor who had recovered from COVID-19. CDR3 coding DNA: TGCGCCAGCAGTCAATCAGTAGCGGGAGCCGGCGAGCAGTACTTC. Protein product: CASSQSVAGAGEQYF.